These 26 T cell receptor beta chains originate from one sample sequenced in a study of cytomegalovirus exposure and HLA in healthy donors (dated by TCRdb to about 2017). The receptor library was made with the immunoSEQ multiplex PCR assay. For the multiplex PCR, a mixture combining 60 forward primers for TCR Vbeta segments and 13 reverse primers for TCR Jbeta segments was used. Imported from immuneACCESS, the table was reduced by TCRdb to in-frame sequences with V and J called. These copies leave out some clones; in studies compared against another copy, an unresolved V gene accounts for under half, and the cause of the remainder is not known. The sample data list about 83,000 clones, and approximately 80% of these were observed just once. About 1.9% of the sample goes to the ten largest clones. The sequencing sample was made of PBMCs. These receptors were obtained from a woman in her 30s in good health and CMV-seronegative.

This chain joins TRBV27 and TRBJ2-5; the D gene is possibly TRBD1 (6 bases). The germline V gene has CDR1 MNHEY and CDR2 SMNVEV (reference sequence). The CDR3 runs 16 residues. V dropped 8 bases and J dropped 5 bases, with 24 bases sitting between them. CDR3 loop: CASAPGAEWVGETQYF. Here the CDR3 DNA reads TGTGCCAGCGCTCCAGGGGCGGAATGGGTTGGGGAGACCCAGTACTTC.

This chain joins TRBV5-1 and TRBJ2-1; weak D call: TRBD1 (6 bases). Trimming stripped 0 bases from V and 6 bases from J, with 16 bases between. The CDR3 consists of 16 residues. Germline V gene lookup returns CDR1 SGHRS and CDR2 YFSETQ. The CDR3 DNA reads TGCGCCAGCAGCTTGGCCGTAGGGGACACTATCAATGAGCAGTTCTTC. Encoded protein: CASSLAVGDTINEQFF.

The CDR3 sequence: CASSLVGTGGSSSYEQYF. The DNA for the CDR3 is TGTGCCAGCAGCTTAGTTGGGACAGGGGGGTCTAGCTCCTACGAGCAGTACTTC. The chain is built from TRBV7-9 and TRBJ2-7; 11 positions agree with TRBD1. The CDR3 runs 18 residues. With 1 base clipped from V and 0 bases from J, the junction kept 8 bases outside the gene matches. The germline V gene encodes CDR1 SEHNR and CDR2 FQNEAQ (reference sequence).

The chain uses TRBV18 and TRBJ2-1; D unclear. CDR3 length: 13 residues. The germline V gene encodes CDR1 KGHSH and CDR2 LQKENI. Trimming took off 1 base at V and 6 bases at J, with 7 bases between the two ends. DNA of the CDR3: TGTGCCAGCTCACCACGGGCCCGCAATGAGCAGTTCTTC. Translated, it gives CASSPRARNEQFF. Looking up the rest from reference TRBV18 and TRBJ2-1 gives the full variable domain: NAGVMQNPRHLVRRRGQEARLRCSPMKGHSHVYWYRQLPEEGLKFMVYLQKENIIDESGMPKERFSAEFPKEGPSILRIQQVVRGDSAAYFCASSPRARNEQFFGPGTRLTVL.

The rearrangement links TRBV6-1 to TRBJ2-7; no clear D. CDR3 size: 16 residues. Trimming cost V 4 bases and J 2 bases, with 18 bases left between them. Germline lookup yields CDR1 MNHNS and CDR2 SASEGT. CDR3 DNA: TGTGCCAGCAGTGCATCTGTGGGCCTCCCCGCCTACGAGCAGTACTTC. Amino acid sequence: CASSASVGLPAYEQYF.

Regarding this clone: The germline gene is not matched at one end of the junction; a read error may be the cause. This chain connects TRBV7-9 to TRBJ1-1; the D gene is possibly TRBD1 (5 bases). Per the germline V gene, CDR1 is SEHNR and CDR2 is FQNEAQ (reference sequence). The CDR3 is 13 amino acids. For the CDR3, the DNA is TGTTCCAGCAGCCTTACAGGGAACACTGAAGCTTTCTTT. Its protein is CSSSLTGNTEAFF. The full variable domain, rest sourced from reference TRBV7-9 and TRBJ1-1, is DTGVSQNPRHKITKRGQNVTFRCDPISEHNRLYWYRQTLGQGPEFLTYFQNEAQLEKSRLLSDRFSAERPKGSFSTLEIQRTEQGDSAMYLCSSSLTGNTEAFFGQGTRLTVV.

The chain combines TRBV11-2 with TRBJ2-7; TRBD2 might be the D (7 bases). Per the germline V gene, CDR1 is SGHAT and CDR2 is FQNNGV. V shed 3 bases and J shed 4 bases, with 16 bases lying between them. This CDR3 region has 15 residues. CDR3 bases: TGTGCCAGCAGCTTTCCCCGCCGGGGGGCGTACGAGCAGTACTTC. It yields the protein CASSFPRRGAYEQYF. The full variable domain, its missing parts supplied by reference TRBV11-2 and TRBJ2-7, is EAGVAQSPRYKIIEKRQSVAFWCNPISGHATLYWYQQILGQGPKLLIQFQNNGVVDDSQLPKDRFSAERLKGVDSTLKIQPAKLEDSAVYLCASSFPRRGAYEQYFGPGTRLTVT.

The V gene is TRBV9, the J gene TRBJ2-1, with D perhaps TRBD2 (5 bases). CDR1 SGDLS and CDR2 YYNGEE come from the germline V gene. The CDR3 sequence is 16 residues long. V lost 0 bases to trimming and J lost 4 bases, with 14 bases between them. As DNA, the CDR3 is TGTGCCAGCAGCGTAGGGGCAGCGGTTCTATACAATGAGCAGTTCTTC. Translating it yields CASSVGAAVLYNEQFF.

The chain couples TRBV6-1 to TRBJ2-7, with TRBD1 matching over 7 bases. CDR3 length: 15 residues. Losses at the gene ends were 8 bases for V and 7 bases for J; bases not matched to a gene: 17. Germline V gene data show CDR1 as MNHNS and CDR2 as SASEGT. CDR3 sequence: CASSVEAGGLREQYF. CDR3 sequence (DNA): TGTGCCAGCTCCGTCGAGGCAGGGGGTCTAAGGGAGCAGTACTTC.

This clone was recorded only once. V is TRBV27 and J is TRBJ2-7, with 13 bases fitting TRBD2. Germline trimming cut 4 bases from V and 1 base from J; bases unmatched to any gene: 4. Germline V CDR1 and CDR2: MNHEY, SMNVEV (reference sequence). This CDR3 spans 16 amino acids. CDR3 sequence: CASSSGLAGVSYEQYF. The CDR3 nucleotides are TGTGCCAGCAGTTCCGGACTAGCGGGAGTGTCCTACGAGCAGTACTTC.

The chain carries TRBV28 and TRBJ1-4; 8 bases agree with TRBD1. This CDR3 has 15 residues. V shed 6 bases, J shed 8 bases, and the junction held 11 bases outside the gene matches. Germline V lookup: CDR1 MDHEN, CDR2 SYDVKM. The CDR3 region is CASRPGGQAPEKLFF. The DNA for the CDR3 is TGTGCCAGCAGGCCGGGGGGACAGGCGCCAGAAAAACTGTTTTTT.

This sequence joins TRBV6-6 and TRBJ2-1; no clear D gene. The germline gives CDR1 MNHNY, CDR2 SVGAGI (reference sequence). Trimming removed 11 bases at V and 7 bases at J, with 12 bases between. There are 11 residues in the CDR3. The CDR3 here is CASAVENEQFF. The CDR3 DNA follows: TGTGCCTCGGCGGTGGAGAATGAGCAGTTCTTC.

The chain is built from TRBV23-1 and TRBJ1-6; TRBD1 might be the D (6 bases). TRBV23-1 is treated as an ORF (open reading frame) with a function not yet certain. Deletions cut 5 bases from V and 2 bases from J, with 16 bases between. CDR3 size: 17 residues. The CDR3 spells CASSTRGGGPYNSPLHF. CDR3 coding DNA: TGCGCCAGCAGTACCCGCGGGGGGGGCCCCTATAATTCACCCCTCCACTTT.

The rearrangement joins TRBV5-4 to TRBJ2-7, with 9 nucleotides matching TRBD1. Germline loops: CDR1 SGHNT, CDR2 YYREEE (reference sequence). The CDR3 covers 14 residues. Trimming removed 4 bases from V and 4 bases from J; junction bases left unmatched: 6. CDR3 sequence: CASSGTGGGYEQYF. The CDR3 DNA is TGTGCCAGCAGCGGTACAGGGGGCGGGTACGAGCAGTACTTC.

The J gene is TRBJ1-2, the V gene TRBV27; D uncertain. The CDR3 sequence is 15 residues long. Germline CDR1 MNHEY, CDR2 SMNVEV (reference sequence). With 2 bases removed from V and 0 bases from J, the gap between germline ends came to 10 bases. The CDR3 nucleotides are TGTGCCAGCAGTTTACCCCGGGTTTCTAACTATGGCTACACCTTC. Protein sequence: CASSLPRVSNYGYTF.

This clone was observed a single time. For the CDR3, the DNA is TGTGCCAGCAAATATCCGGGACAGGGGGCCAATGAGCAGTTCTTC. It encodes CASKYPGQGANEQFF. The rearrangement joins TRBV19 to TRBJ2-1; TRBD1 matches 12 bases. V dropped 9 bases and J dropped 6; count of bases not matched to a gene: 9. The CDR3 runs 15 residues. CDR1 is LNHDA and CDR2 is SQIVND in the germline V gene (reference sequence).

CDR3 in DNA: TGTGCCAGCAGTTTCCGTAGCGGGAGGACCTCCTACGAGCAGTACTTC. It specifies CASSFRSGRTSYEQYF. The chain links TRBV2 to TRBJ2-7; 10 nucleotides agree with TRBD2. Germline values: CDR1 SNHLY, CDR2 FYNNEI. V shed 5 bases, J shed 0 bases, and the junction held 7 bases outside the gene matches. The length of the CDR3 is 16 residues.

The sample holds a few counts of this clone. J is TRBJ2-1 and V is TRBV28; perhaps TRBD2 as D (6 bases). Trimming took off 6 bases at V and 3 bases at J, with 15 bases between the two ends. This CDR3 comprises 15 residues. In germline, CDR1 is MDHEN, CDR2 SYDVKM. The CDR3 nucleotides read TGTGCCAGCAGCCTTAGGGGTAGCGGCTACAATGAGCAGTTCTTC. Translation gives CASSLRGSGYNEQFF. Complete variable domain (other parts from reference TRBV28 and TRBJ2-1): DVKVTQSSRYLVKRTGEKVFLECVQDMDHENMFWYRQDPGLGLRLIYFSYDVKMKEKGDIPEGYSVSREKKERFSLILESASTNQTSMYLCASSLRGSGYNEQFFGPGTRLTVL.

This clone has a single count. The chain uses TRBV5-1 and TRBJ2-1; 7 bases are a match to TRBD2. The CDR3 covers 16 residues. J was trimmed by 7 bases and V by 1 base; bases with no gene match: 11. Germline CDR1 SGHRS, CDR2 YFSETQ. CDR3 DNA: TGCGCCAGCAGCTTGTACGGCGGGAGACCGGTAAATGAGCAGTTCTTC. Amino acid sequence: CASSLYGGRPVNEQFF.

This clone came up once. J is TRBJ1-5 and V is TRBV27, with a tentative D call TRBD1 (6 bases). Trimming took off 2 bases at V and 0 bases at J, with 11 bases between the two ends. The CDR3 totals 16 residues. CDR1 is MNHEY and CDR2 is SMNVEV in the germline V gene (reference sequence). CDR3 sequence (DNA): TGTGCCAGCAGTTTAAGGGGACAAATTAGCAATCAGCCCCAGCATTTT. Protein product: CASSLRGQISNQPQHF.

In nucleotides, the CDR3 is TGTGCCAGCAGCGAACAGGGGAGCAACACTGAAGCTTTCTTT. It specifies CASSEQGSNTEAFF. The V gene is TRBV7-3, the J gene TRBJ1-1; 7 bases are shared with TRBD1. The junction had 5 bases not matched to a gene; V was cut back by 5 bases and J by 2 bases. CDR1 is SGHTA, CDR2 FQGTGA, per germline. CDR3 length: 14 residues.

The chain links TRBV21-1 to TRBJ2-3; TRBD2 is taken as the D call from the table, unchecked against the DNA. TRBV21-1 is shown as a pseudogene. The CDR3 sequence is 17 residues long. In DNA, the CDR3 is TGTGCCAGCAGGAGGATAATACTAGGCTCCAGCACAGATACGCAGTATTTT. Amino acid sequence: CASRRIILGSSTDTQYF.

The chain is built from TRBV28 and TRBJ2-7; TRBD2 aligns across 12 bases. The CDR3 totals 16 residues. Germline V gives CDR1 MDHEN, CDR2 SYDVKM. After removal of 5 bases from V and 1 base from J, the junction contained 6 bases not matched to a gene. CDR3 coding DNA: TGTGCCAGCAGTGTGGGACTAGCGGGCCTATCCTACGAGCAGTACTTC. Amino acids: CASSVGLAGLSYEQYF.

The rearrangement joins TRBV5-8 to TRBJ1-2; 7 nucleotides match TRBD1. J was trimmed by 4 bases and V by 2 bases; bases with no gene match: 8. The CDR3 runs 15 residues. Looked up from germline, CDR1 is SGHTS and CDR2 is YDEGEE. CDR3 region: CASSLPGQHVYGYTF. CDR3 nucleotide sequence: TGTGCCAGCAGCTTACCGGGACAGCATGTCTATGGCTACACCTTC.

The gene calls are TRBV9 and TRBJ2-7; 8 bases match TRBD2. With 0 bases clipped from V and 4 bases from J, the junction kept 6 bases outside the gene matches. The length of the CDR3 is 15 residues. Germline-derived CDR1 and CDR2 are SGDLS and YYNGEE. CDR3 in DNA: TGTGCCAGCAGCGTAGGGGGGACTAGGCCATACGAGCAGTACTTC. Amino acid sequence: CASSVGGTRPYEQYF.

The chain recombines TRBV19 with TRBJ1-4; 9 positions match TRBD1. This CDR3 is built from 15 residues. Germline lookup yields CDR1 LNHDA and CDR2 SQIVND (reference sequence). J gave up 8 bases and V 4 bases, and 8 bases lay outside the gene matches. The CDR3 sequence is CASSTGTGLSEKLFF. CDR3 nucleotide sequence: TGTGCCAGTAGTACGGGGACAGGGTTAAGCGAAAAACTGTTTTTT.